The rows below give T cell receptor beta chains drawn from one sample of a study of regulatory T cells in long-lasting Graves disease. TCRdb ran MiXCR on the multiplex PCR reads and lists one entry per CDR3 protein. The table has some 370,000 distinct CDR3 sequences, roughly 20% seen once. Sequences were derived from peripheral blood mononuclear cells (PBMCs), sampled when the disease was refractory, from a patient treated with antithyroid drugs. All receptors come from a female donor with Graves disease. The CDR3 runs from the conserved cysteine through the conserved F or W. The D gene is left open where the match is weak. The size field is filled for only some rows; it gives once, few, many or a size class.

v_gene,abundance,d_gene,j_gene,CDR3aa,CDR3nt
TRBV12-3/TRBV12-4,many,NA,TRBJ2-5,CASSNSGTRETQYF,TGTGCCAGCAGTAACTCTGGGACGCGAGAGACCCAGTACTTC
TRBV6-2/TRBV6-3,NA,NA,TRBJ1-5,CASISPGPTVQPQHF,TGTGCCAGCATCAGCCCGGGACCGACGGTTCAGCCCCAGCATTTT
TRBV28,few,NA,TRBJ2-7,CASSTHVGSYEQYF,TGTGCCAGCAGTACTCACGTGGGCTCCTACGAGCAGTACTTC
TRBV7-3,few,NA,TRBJ2-7,CASSLRPRGEQYF,TGTGCCAGCAGCTTAAGACCGCGCGGGGAGCAGTACTTC
TRBV3-1,many,NA,TRBJ1-6,CASSQGSGRDSPLHF,TGTGCCAGCAGCCAAGGTTCAGGGAGGGATTCACCCCTCCACTTT
TRBV15,NA,NA,TRBJ1-1,CATSNAGQRPSGNTEAFF,TGTGCCACCAGCAACGCGGGGCAGAGACCATCAGGGAACACTGAAGCTTTCTTT
TRBV18,NA,TRBD2,TRBJ2-2,CASSPLQVAGTGELFF,TGTGCCAGCTCACCCCTTCAAGTAGCGGGCACCGGGGAGCTGTTTTTT
TRBV6-5,many,TRBD2,TRBJ2-7,CASSYPERTSEYEQYF,TGTGCCAGCAGTTACCCCGAGAGGACTAGTGAGTACGAGCAGTACTTC
TRBV6-5,many,NA,TRBJ2-7,CASSSSAYEQYF,TGTGCCAGCAGTTCCTCGGCCTACGAGCAGTACTTC
TRBV5-6,NA,NA,TRBJ2-6,CASSLTAGTGANVLTF,TGTGCCAGCAGCTTAACGGCAGGGACTGGGGCCAACGTCCTGACTTTC
TRBV5-1,few,NA,TRBJ1-1,CASSPIELIGTEAFF,TGCGCCAGCAGTCCGATCGAGCTTATCGGCACTGAAGCTTTCTTT
TRBV7-3,few,TRBD1,TRBJ2-2,CASSLKGQGGNTGELFF,TGTGCCAGCAGCTTAAAAGGACAGGGAGGGAACACCGGGGAGCTGTTTTTT
TRBV6-1,few,TRBD2,TRBJ2-2,CAILVTSGSLTGELFF,TGTGCCATCTTAGTAACCAGCGGGAGTTTGACCGGGGAGCTGTTTTTT
TRBV11-2,few,NA,TRBJ2-2,CASSSRVVGELFF,TGTGCCAGCAGCTCCAGGGTCGTCGGGGAGCTGTTTTTT
TRBV20-1,NA,TRBD2,TRBJ2-5,CSAKAGGPSETQYF,TGCAGTGCCAAAGCGGGAGGGCCCTCGGAGACCCAGTACTTC
TRBV7-9,many,TRBD1,TRBJ2-5,CASSLGQGGHQETQYF,TGTGCCAGCAGCTTGGGACAGGGGGGGCACCAAGAGACCCAGTACTTC
TRBV19,NA,NA,TRBJ2-7,CASSIASGTYEQYF,TGTGCCAGTAGTATAGCTTCGGGAACTTACGAGCAGTACTTC
TRBV6-1,many,NA,TRBJ1-3,CASSSPTASGNTIYF,TGTGCCAGCAGTAGTCCCACGGCCTCTGGAAACACCATATATTTT
TRBV20-1,many,NA,TRBJ2-7,CSARATAAYEQYF,TGCAGTGCTAGAGCGACGGCCGCCTACGAGCAGTACTTC
TRBV12-3/TRBV12-4,many,NA,TRBJ1-4,CASSLREGEKLFF,TGTGCCAGCAGTTTACGGGAGGGCGAAAAACTGTTTTTT
TRBV6-1,NA,TRBD1,TRBJ1-1,CASRPIGQANTEAFF,TGTGCCAGCAGGCCGATCGGACAGGCGAACACTGAAGCTTTCTTT
TRBV10-3,NA,NA,TRBJ1-2,CAISERADGYTF,TGTGCCATCAGTGAGAGGGCGGATGGCTACACCTTC
TRBV12-3/TRBV12-4,many,TRBD1,TRBJ1-1,CASSPDRVSTEAFF,TGTGCCAGCAGTCCGGACAGGGTGAGCACTGAAGCTTTCTTT
TRBV7-2,NA,NA,TRBJ2-7,CASRLESASIGYEQYF,TGTGCCAGCAGATTAGAATCCGCGAGTATTGGGTACGAGCAGTACTTC
TRBV11-1,many,TRBD1,TRBJ2-7,CASSRWDRDHEQYF,TGTGCCAGCAGCCGTTGGGACAGGGACCACGAGCAGTACTTC
TRBV14,once,TRBD2,TRBJ2-5,CASSQRTSGSETQYF,TGTGCCAGCAGCCAAAGAACTAGCGGGAGTGAGACCCAGTACTTC
TRBV28,many,NA,TRBJ2-4,CASSFPGDPKNIQYF,TGTGCCAGCAGTTTTCCGGGGGACCCGAAAAACATTCAGTACTTC
TRBV12-3/TRBV12-4,many,NA,TRBJ2-7,CASSFRGHEQYF,TGTGCCAGCAGTTTCCGCGGTCACGAGCAGTACTTC
TRBV19,NA,NA,TRBJ2-7,CASSIGPWVGEQYF,TGTGCCAGTAGTATAGGACCGTGGGTGGGCGAGCAGTACTTC
TRBV29-1,NA,NA,TRBJ2-4,CSVEGEAKNIQYF,TGCAGCGTTGAGGGGGAGGCCAAAAACATTCAGTACTTC
TRBV7-9,NA,TRBD1,TRBJ1-2,CASSPTGGSGYTF,TGTGCCAGCAGCCCGACAGGGGGCAGTGGCTACACCTTC
TRBV6-2/TRBV6-3,many,TRBD1,TRBJ1-2,CASSYSGRGKGYTF,TGTGCCAGCAGTTACTCGGGCAGGGGGAAAGGCTACACCTTC
TRBV7-9,few,TRBD2,TRBJ2-5,CASGTLAGRWGTQYF,TGTGCCAGCGGAACACTAGCGGGTCGGTGGGGGACCCAGTACTTC
TRBV29-1,few,TRBD1,TRBJ2-7,CSVSGDRDSEEQYF,TGCAGCGTTTCCGGGGACCGGGACAGTGAAGAGCAGTACTTC
TRBV20-1,NA,NA,TRBJ1-1,CSARQGQVMNTEAFF,TGCAGTGCTCGGCAGGGTCAAGTGATGAACACTGAAGCTTTCTTT
TRBV27,many,TRBD1,TRBJ2-7,CASSMSTGGSDEQYF,TGTGCCAGCAGTATGTCGACAGGGGGGTCGGACGAGCAGTACTTC
TRBV7-2,many,TRBD1,TRBJ2-7,CASSLTGGAGEQYF,TGTGCCAGCAGCCTGACAGGGGGCGCGGGCGAGCAGTACTTC
TRBV20-1,NA,NA,TRBJ2-7,CSARDPLRGARLYEQYF,TGCAGTGCTAGAGATCCCCTTAGGGGGGCTAGACTGTACGAGCAGTACTTC
TRBV20-1,NA,NA,TRBJ2-5,CSAREVFGGPTETQYF,TGCAGTGCTAGAGAGGTGTTCGGCGGGCCTACCGAGACCCAGTACTTC
TRBV28,many,TRBD1,TRBJ1-2,CASSLLTGGRYGYTF,TGTGCCAGCAGTTTATTAACAGGGGGCCGGTATGGCTACACCTTC
TRBV7-9,many,TRBD2,TRBJ2-5,CASSWNSGTSRETQYF,TGTGCCAGCAGCTGGAATAGCGGGACCTCGAGGGAGACCCAGTACTTC
TRBV28,few,NA,TRBJ1-5,CASRVGSLSNQPQHF,TGTGCCAGCAGGGTGGGAAGTCTCAGCAATCAGCCCCAGCATTTT
TRBV28,NA,NA,TRBJ2-7,CASSFRTLREQYF,TGTGCCAGCAGTTTCAGGACCTTGCGCGAGCAGTACTTC
TRBV5-6,NA,NA,TRBJ1-1,CASSLRTTGNTEAFF,TGTGCCAGCAGCTTGAGGACGACAGGGAACACTGAAGCTTTCTTT
TRBV7-6,few,TRBD1,TRBJ2-7,CASRQGPGVHEQYF,TGTGCCAGCAGACAGGGGCCAGGGGTACACGAGCAGTACTTC
TRBV19,NA,TRBD1,TRBJ2-6,CASKDGTGNGANVLTF,TGTGCCAGTAAGGACGGGACAGGGAATGGGGCCAACGTCCTGACTTTC
TRBV30,NA,NA,TRBJ1-5,CAWSVRDRLWGSQPQHF,TGTGCCTGGAGTGTACGTGACAGGCTTTGGGGCAGTCAGCCCCAGCATTTT
TRBV7-9,NA,NA,TRBJ2-4,CASSSPQGMGNIQYF,TGTGCCAGCAGCTCACCTCAGGGGATGGGGAACATTCAGTACTTC
TRBV2,many,TRBD1,TRBJ1-1,CALHGQGNTEAFF,TGTGCCCTCCATGGACAGGGGAACACTGAAGCTTTCTTT
TRBV30,many,NA,TRBJ1-5,CAWRASNQPQHF,TGTGCCTGGCGGGCTAGCAATCAGCCCCAGCATTTT
TRBV15,many,TRBD1,TRBJ1-1,CATSRATGTGGTEAFF,TGTGCCACCAGCAGGGCCACCGGGACAGGGGGCACTGAAGCTTTCTTT
TRBV7-2,few,NA,TRBJ2-6,CASSLVTGAGANVLTF,TGTGCCAGCAGCTTAGTCACCGGAGCCGGGGCCAACGTCCTGACTTTC
TRBV2,many,NA,TRBJ1-4,CASSEEGDHEKLFF,TGTGCCAGCAGTGAAGAGGGGGACCATGAAAAACTGTTTTTT
TRBV13,few,NA,TRBJ2-6,CASSLGGLLSGANVLTF,TGTGCCAGCAGCCTTGGGGGACTCCTCTCTGGGGCCAACGTCCTGACTTTC
TRBV19,NA,NA,TRBJ1-5,CASGGVGNQPQHF,TGTGCCAGTGGAGGGGTAGGCAATCAGCCCCAGCATTTT
TRBV2,few,TRBD2,TRBJ2-7,CASSPSGPAGGPSHEQYF,TGTGCCAGCAGCCCTTCGGGACCAGCGGGAGGGCCCTCTCACGAGCAGTACTTC
TRBV11-1,few,NA,TRBJ1-2,CASSPRQAGYGYTF,TGTGCCAGCAGCCCCCGACAGGCGGGCTATGGCTACACCTTC
TRBV27,NA,NA,TRBJ2-1,CASQLRTLTRGTDNEQFF,TGTGCCAGCCAGCTCAGAACACTAACCCGCGGGACAGACAATGAGCAGTTCTTC
TRBV5-1,NA,NA,TRBJ2-7,CASSYRGLSGGYEQYF,TGCGCCAGCAGCTACAGGGGGCTAAGCGGGGGGTACGAGCAGTACTTC
TRBV11-2,many,NA,TRBJ1-1,CASSASQNTEAFF,TGTGCCAGCAGCGCTTCACAAAACACTGAAGCTTTCTTT